Described below is a single TCR beta chain sequence and its context. The antigen remains undetermined. This CDR3 region has 15 residues. Per the germline V gene, CDR1 is MNHEY and CDR2 is SVGAGI. Losses at the gene ends were 5 bases for V and 4 bases for J; bases not matched to a gene: 8. The donors, nominally healthy at sampling, likely had unrecorded immune exposures. This specimen belongs to a study of cytomegalovirus exposure and HLA in healthy donors. General study findings and limits: It was likely that a cluster of highly shared sequence variants was a sequencing artifact.

13 Jbeta primers and 60 Vbeta primers were used for the PCR. The method was immunoSEQ multiplex PCR; TCRdb's version includes in-frame clones alone and lacks a portion of them. Among 180,000 or so clones listed, about 80% were seen once. The specimen was PBMCs. V usage is TRBV6-5 and J usage is TRBJ1-1; TRBD1 matches 9 bases. The source is a man aged 50 to 59 in good health and CMV-seropositive. Here the CDR3 reads CASSTLGTGSTEAFF. DNA for the CDR3: TGTGCCAGCAGTACCTTGGGGACAGGGTCCACTGAAGCTTTCTTT.